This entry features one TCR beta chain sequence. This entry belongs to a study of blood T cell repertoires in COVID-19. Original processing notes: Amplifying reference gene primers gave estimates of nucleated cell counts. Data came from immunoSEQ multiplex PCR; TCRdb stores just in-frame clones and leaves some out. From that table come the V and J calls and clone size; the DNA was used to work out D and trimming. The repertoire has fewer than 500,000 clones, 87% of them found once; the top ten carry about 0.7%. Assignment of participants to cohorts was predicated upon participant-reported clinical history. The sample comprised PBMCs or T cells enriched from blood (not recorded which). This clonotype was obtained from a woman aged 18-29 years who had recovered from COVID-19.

The CDR3 reads CASSVEANPGLAGGRDNTGELFF. DNA for the CDR3: TGTGCCAGCAGTGTCGAGGCCAACCCGGGACTAGCGGGGGGAAGAGACAACACCGGGGAGCTGTTTTTT. V gene TRBV2 combines with J gene TRBJ2-2, with 15 bases lining up with TRBD2. In germline, CDR1 is SNHLY, CDR2 FYNNEI. This CDR3 is 23 amino acids long. The V and J ends lost 4 bases and 2 bases, in that order; junction bases with no gene match: 20. The complete variable domain, with remaining parts taken from reference TRBV2 and TRBJ2-2, reads EPEVTQTPSHQVTQMGQEVILRCVPISNHLYFYWYRQILGQKVEFLVSFYNNEISEKSEIFDDQFSVERPDGSNFTLKIRSTKLEDSAMYFCASSVEANPGLAGGRDNTGELFFGEGSRLTVL.